This T cell receptor (beta chain) was retrieved from a study of blood T cells in healthy people across ages. Study-level background: The template switching approach captured approximately one barcoded beta molecule for every two T cells.

This clonotype has more than one count but fewer than ten. The antigen remains unidentified. Alongside a J-beta primer mix, a sample-barcoded 5' primer served in a second PCR lasting roughly 6 to 11 cycles. Every sample gave at least 2.5 million paired-end reads containing CDR3. TCRdb redid the calling of the 5' RACE reads with MiXCR, one entry per CDR3 protein. The top ten hold just over 8.5% of the sample, which has hundreds of thousands of distinct CDR3 sequences, less than 25% seen once. Study-wide findings and caveats: Long-lived donors carried more naive CD4+ cells and greater diversity than aged donors.

The CDR3 consists of 15 residues. V gave up 6 bases and J gave up 5 bases; unmatched junction bases: 12. The germline CDR1 and CDR2 sequences are MNHNY and SVGAGI (reference sequence). These data are also associated with another study on T cells of mothers and their children.

Sequencing was done on a sample of blood. The sequence was collected from a boy aged 5-17 years in good health. The rearrangement uses TRBV6-6 and TRBJ2-5; 7 bases map to TRBD1. The CDR3 bases are TGTGCCAGCAGCTACCCCACAGGGGCATGGGAGACCCAGTACTTC. Amino acids: CASSYPTGAWETQYF.